These 12 T cell receptor beta chains share one sample of origin, sequenced in a study of cytomegalovirus exposure and HLA in healthy donors. The study ran its PCR with 60 Vbeta and 13 Jbeta primers. TCRdb's table, derived via immunoSEQ multiplex PCR, lists solely in-frame clones and lacks some. The table has around 140,000 clones, roughly 80% seen once; the top ten hold 1.6%. The sample taken for sequencing was PBMCs. These receptors came from a female donor in good health and CMV-seronegative.

The chain is built from TRBV5-8 and TRBJ2-2; 9 nucleotides line up with TRBD1. Germline CDR1 and CDR2: SGHTS and YDEGEE. Trimming at V came to 9 bases and at J to 5 bases, leaving 8 bases not matched to a gene. This CDR3 region has 14 residues. CDR3 protein: CATVGQGRTGELFF. Here the CDR3 DNA reads TGTGCCACCGTGGGACAGGGTAGGACCGGGGAGCTGTTTTTT.

V and J are TRBV14 and TRBJ2-3, with 7 bases identical to TRBD2. Germline V gene sequence: CDR1 SGHDN, CDR2 FVKESK. CDR3 length: 14 amino acids. With 1 base clipped from V and 4 bases from J, the junction kept 2 bases outside the gene matches. The CDR3 sequence is CASSQVGGSDTQYF. CDR3 nucleotides: TGTGCCAGCAGCCAAGTGGGGGGGTCAGATACGCAGTATTTT.

The sample holds a few counts of this clone. The chain has TRBV2 and TRBJ1-4, with 7 bases lining up with TRBD1. Losses at the gene ends were 9 bases for V and 5 bases for J; bases not matched to a gene: 3. The V gene's germline CDR1 is SNHLY and CDR2 FYNNEI. The CDR3 totals 12 residues. The CDR3, as DNA: TGTGCCAGTGGACAGGCGAATGAAAAACTGTTTTTT. Its protein is CASGQANEKLFF.

The J gene is TRBJ2-7, the V gene TRBV4-1, with TRBD2 matching over 7 bases. This CDR3 comprises 16 residues. The germline V gene encodes CDR1 MGHRA and CDR2 YSYEKL. V gave up 4 bases and J gave up 6 bases; unmatched junction bases: 15. This CDR3 is CASSPWEASGAGEQYF. The DNA for the CDR3 is TGCGCCAGCAGCCCATGGGAGGCTAGCGGCGCGGGCGAGCAGTACTTC.

The rearrangement links TRBV28 to TRBJ1-2; 7 bases match TRBD1. After removal of 1 base from V and 4 bases from J, the junction contained 9 bases not matched to a gene. Germline V gene data show CDR1 as MDHEN and CDR2 as SYDVKM. This CDR3 is 16 amino acids long. The CDR3 DNA sequence: TGTGCCAGCAGTTTATTCAGCGGCAGGGGGAGCTATGGCTACACCTTC. Translated, it gives CASSLFSGRGSYGYTF.

The V gene is TRBV28, the J gene TRBJ1-5; D is unresolved. CDR3 length: 12 amino acids. Germline CDR1 and CDR2: MDHEN and SYDVKM. With 6 bases removed from V and 9 bases from J, the gap between germline ends came to 12 bases. The CDR3 region has the DNA TGTGCCAGCAGCCCTCCCCGAGGGCCCCAGCATTTT. This translates into CASSPPRGPQHF.

The gene calls are TRBV9 and TRBJ2-2; D perhaps matches TRBD2 (7 bases). This CDR3 is built from 16 residues. In germline, CDR1 is SGDLS, CDR2 YYNGEE. Deletions cut 4 bases from V and 5 bases from J, with 18 bases between. CDR3 protein: CASSPLRGALTGELFF. For the CDR3, the DNA is TGTGCCAGCAGCCCCCTTCGGGGGGCTTTAACCGGGGAGCTGTTTTTT. Complete variable domain (other parts from reference TRBV9 and TRBJ2-2): DSGVTQTPKHLITATGQRVTLRCSPRSGDLSVYWYQQSLDQGLQFLIQYYNGEERAKGNILERFSAQQFPDLHSELNLSSLELGDSALYFCASSPLRGALTGELFFGEGSRLTVL.

This clone has only one observation. V usage is TRBV27 and J usage is TRBJ2-2; TRBD1 matches at 9 bases. Germline trimming cut 5 bases from V and 5 bases from J; bases unmatched to any gene: 6. The CDR3 contains 15 residues. CDR1 is MNHEY, CDR2 SMNVEV, per germline (reference sequence). Here the CDR3 reads CASSNRGRGTGELFF. The CDR3 DNA follows: TGTGCCAGCAGTAACAGGGGGCGTGGGACCGGGGAGCTGTTTTTT.

The chain is built from TRBV5-5 and TRBJ1-4; D is undetermined. Germline CDR1 reads SGHKS; CDR2 reads YYEKEE (reference sequence). CDR3 size: 14 residues. V lost 1 base and J lost 6, with 10 bases in between. The CDR3 DNA sequence: TGTGCCAGCAGCTTGCATGGTTCAGATGAAAAACTGTTTTTT. It is translated as CASSLHGSDEKLFF.

This rearrangement joins TRBV4-1 to TRBJ2-2, with 9 positions matching TRBD2. Unmatched junction bases numbered 7, after V lost 2 bases and J lost 6 bases. The CDR3 runs to 16 residues. Germline values: CDR1 MGHRA, CDR2 YSYEKL. The CDR3 here is CASSQNSGGLPGELFF. In DNA, the CDR3 is TGCGCCAGCAGCCAAAATAGCGGGGGCTTGCCCGGGGAGCTGTTTTTT.

The J gene is TRBJ2-3, the V gene TRBV7-9; TRBD1 agrees at 7 bases. V dropped 2 bases and J dropped 0; count of bases not matched to a gene: 11. The CDR3 contains 18 residues. CDR1 is SEHNR and CDR2 is FQNEAQ in the germline V gene (reference sequence). The CDR3 nucleotides read TGTGCCAGCAGCTTACCAGGGACAGCACAAACAAGCACAGATACGCAGTATTTT. Its protein product is CASSLPGTAQTSTDTQYF.

This clone was counted a single time. V usage is TRBV28 and J usage is TRBJ1-2, with D possibly being TRBD1 (6 bases). The ends were cut back, 5 bases at V and 0 bases at J, with 13 bases in the middle. This CDR3 is 15 amino acids long. The germline V gene has CDR1 MDHEN and CDR2 SYDVKM. The CDR3 reads CASSRADRANYGYTF. Here the CDR3 DNA reads TGTGCCAGCAGTAGGGCGGACAGAGCTAACTATGGCTACACCTTC.